The 6 T cell receptor beta chains given below trace back to one sample, sequenced in a study of cytotoxic CD8 clonotypes in ibrutinib-treated CLL. Some clones are missing from TCRdb's copy, which holds only in-frame ones; the method was immunoSEQ multiplex PCR. The sample shows 150,000 or so clones, about 88% of them seen only once. The sample was PBMCs, taken at disease progression, from a patient treated with ibrutinib. Receptors were obtained from a human donor with chronic lymphocytic leukemia.

The chain recombines TRBV5-1 with TRBJ2-3, with TRBD1 matching over 7 bases. The CDR3 totals 15 residues. Trimming cost V 4 bases and J 4 bases; bases outside gene matches: 9. Germline V gene data show CDR1 as SGHRS and CDR2 as YFSETQ. The CDR3 DNA follows: TGCGCCAGCAGCCGACAGGGAAGCTTTTCAGATACGCAGTATTTT. Amino acids: CASSRQGSFSDTQYF.

In DNA, the CDR3 is TGTGCCAGCAGCCAAGATCTGGTTGGGGATCAGCCCCAGCATTTT. Translation gives CASSQDLVGDQPQHF. The rearrangement links TRBV4-2 to TRBJ1-5; D unresolved. V dropped 0 bases and J dropped 5 bases, with 11 bases sitting between them. The germline V gene encodes CDR1 LGHNA and CDR2 YNFKEQ. The CDR3 length is 15 residues.

The J gene is TRBJ2-3, the V gene TRBV19, with D tentatively TRBD1 (6 bases). Looked up from germline, CDR1 is LNHDA and CDR2 is SQIVND (reference sequence). CDR3 length: 13 amino acids. With 10 bases removed from V and 6 bases from J, the gap between germline ends came to 17 bases. The CDR3 region is CATRQAGGDTQYF. CDR3 coding DNA: TGTGCCACGAGACAGGCGGGCGGCGATACGCAGTATTTT.

The chain employs TRBV11-2 and TRBJ2-1, with D possibly being TRBD1 or TRBD2 (5 bases each). V gave up 2 bases and J gave up 3 bases, with 17 bases separating them. The length of the CDR3 is 17 residues. The germline CDR1 and CDR2 sequences are SGHAT and FQNNGV. CDR3 sequence: CASSLRGRGGYYNEQFF. CDR3 sequence (DNA): TGTGCCAGCAGCTTACGGGGCCGTGGGGGATACTACAATGAGCAGTTCTTC. Using reference TRBV11-2 and TRBJ2-1 for the parts outside the CDR3, the full variable domain is EAGVAQSPRYKIIEKRQSVAFWCNPISGHATLYWYQQILGQGPKLLIQFQNNGVVDDSQLPKDRFSAERLKGVDSTLKIQPAKLEDSAVYLCASSLRGRGGYYNEQFFGPGTRLTVL.

The chain is built from TRBV19 and TRBJ2-7; 8 bases match TRBD1. There are 15 residues in the CDR3. Trimming at V came to 7 bases and at J to 5 bases, leaving 13 bases not matched to a gene. Germline V gives CDR1 LNHDA, CDR2 SQIVND (reference sequence). The CDR3 reads CASTSSGTGLNEQYF. The DNA of the CDR3 is TGTGCCAGTACCTCATCCGGGACAGGCCTCAACGAGCAGTACTTC.

The rearrangement links TRBV19 to TRBJ1-4; D not certain. The germline V gene encodes CDR1 LNHDA and CDR2 SQIVND (reference sequence). V was cut by 3 bases and J by 4 bases, with 12 bases left in between. The CDR3 has 15 amino acids. CDR3 DNA: TGTGCCAGTAGTATCGTCCAGCGCCTTAATGAAAAACTGTTTTTT. Its translation: CASSIVQRLNEKLFF.